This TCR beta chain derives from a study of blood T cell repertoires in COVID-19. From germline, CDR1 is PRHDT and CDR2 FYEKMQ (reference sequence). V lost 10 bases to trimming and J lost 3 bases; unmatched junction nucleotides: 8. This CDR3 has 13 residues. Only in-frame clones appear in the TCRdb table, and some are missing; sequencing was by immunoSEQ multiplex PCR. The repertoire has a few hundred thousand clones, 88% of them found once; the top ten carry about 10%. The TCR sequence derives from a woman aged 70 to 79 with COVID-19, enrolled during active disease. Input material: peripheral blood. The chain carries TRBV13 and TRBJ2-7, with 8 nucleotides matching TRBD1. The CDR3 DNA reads TGTGCCACGTCCAGGGGGCGCTTCTACGAGCAGTACTTC. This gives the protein CATSRGRFYEQYF.